This TCR beta chain was sequenced for a study of cytomegalovirus exposure and HLA in healthy donors. Study context: Ancestry clustering placed 81% of approximately 370 genotyped donors in the Caucasian-associated cluster.

Overall study results and limits: Most subjects' HLA-A and HLA-B alleles were reportedly predicted from TCR beta sequences. The authors assumed roughly uniform sequencing depth across donors for presence/absence analyses.

Use of 60 Vbeta and 13 Jbeta primers characterized the PCR. The data were produced by immunoSEQ multiplex PCR, yet TCRdb's version contains in-frame clones alone and is incomplete. The sample lists some 140,000 clones, roughly 80% occurring once. CDR3 length equals 12 residues. CDR1 is LNHNV and CDR2 is YYDKDF in the germline V gene (reference sequence). V gave up 6 bases and J gave up 8 bases, with 13 bases separating them. For this clone: Antigen specificity is unknown.

This TCR was sampled from a woman aged 45-60 years in good health and CMV-seropositive. Sequenced material: PBMCs. The chain combines TRBV15 with TRBJ1-2; tentatively, D is TRBD1 (6 bases). The CDR3 sequence is CATRTGIGGYTF. The CDR3 DNA follows: TGTGCCACCAGAACAGGGATAGGGGGCTACACCTTC. The entire variable domain, with the rest obtained from reference TRBV15 and TRBJ1-2, is as follows: DAMVIQNPRYQVTQFGKPVTLSCSQTLNHNVMYWYQQKSSQAPKLLFHYYDKDFNNEADTPDNFQSRRPNTSFCFLDIRSPGLGDTAMYLCATRTGIGGYTFGSGTRLTVV.